This T cell receptor (beta chain) was sequenced in a study of monozygotic twins with inflammatory bowel disease. Study-wide findings and caveats: T cell subtypes were not distinguishable in this analysis. Lower sharing of clonotypes with other individuals was seen in IBD patients than in healthy twins. This was most marked in patients showing signs of disease activity.

On this clonotype: Its antigen is unidentified.

Per individual sample, eight separate reactions were used to make cDNA. From the 5' RACE reads, TCRdb lists one entry per CDR3 protein and no DNA. The sample is made up of approximately 400,000 distinct CDR3 sequences, and the top ten hold approximately 2.4% of it. CDR1 is LGHNA, CDR2 YNFKEQ, per germline. The CDR3 has 18 residues. The source of this sequence is a human donor with ulcerative colitis or Crohn's disease, or a healthy co-twin of an affected twin (not recorded which). Sequences were obtained from blood. The chain is built from TRBV4-2 and TRBJ2-2; TCRdb's assignment of TRBD1 cannot be checked, as there is no DNA. CDR3 region: CASSQDWDRGRRTGELFF.